This T cell receptor (beta chain) was recovered during a study of graft-versus-host responses after intestinal transplantation. About the study: All recipients got anti-thymocyte globulin induction, then tacrolimus and steroids for about three years.

The CDR3 loop spans 15 amino acids. Germline CDR1 MNHNY, CDR2 SVGAGI (reference sequence). Trimming removed 6 bases at V and 1 base at J, with 15 bases between. Study-wide results and limits: The recipient marrow held GvH clones, and some of them showed up first in ileum or blood.

Clones were sequenced by immunoSEQ multiplex PCR, and TCRdb holds only the in-frame ones, with some missing. The table has tens of thousands of clones, less than 95% seen once; the top ten hold 7.6%. As for this clone: The antigen remains undetermined.

The sample was unstimulated CD8+ T cells sorted from spleen or lymph node cells, taken before transplant. The rearrangement uses TRBV6-6 and TRBJ2-5, with D perhaps matching TRBD1 (6 bases). This TCR was recovered from a human donor who was the organ donor for an intestinal transplant. The CDR3 sequence: CASSIGQSTQETQYF. The CDR3 DNA follows: TGTGCCAGCAGCATAGGACAGAGCACCCAAGAGACCCAGTACTTC.